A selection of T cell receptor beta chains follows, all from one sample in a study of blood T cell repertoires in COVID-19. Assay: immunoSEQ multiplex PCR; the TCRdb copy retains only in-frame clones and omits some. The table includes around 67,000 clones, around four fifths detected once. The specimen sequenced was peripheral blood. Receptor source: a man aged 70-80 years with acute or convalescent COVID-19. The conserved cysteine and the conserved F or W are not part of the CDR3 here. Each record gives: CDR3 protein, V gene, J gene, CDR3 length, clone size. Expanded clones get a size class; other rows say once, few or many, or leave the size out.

CDR3 protein: AVRQGSNGYT; V gene: TRBV6-5; J gene: TRBJ1-2; CDR3 length: 10; clone size: NA
CDR3 protein: ATSRDSLTSGAANEQF; V gene: TRBV15; J gene: TRBJ2-1; CDR3 length: 16; clone size: once
CDR3 protein: ASSFRGANTGELF; V gene: TRBV5-5; J gene: TRBJ2-2; CDR3 length: 13; clone size: NA
CDR3 protein: AWTSGPGTDTQY; V gene: TRBV30; J gene: TRBJ2-3; CDR3 length: 12; clone size: NA
CDR3 protein: ASSATGIYGYT; V gene: TRBV9; J gene: TRBJ1-2; CDR3 length: 11; clone size: NA
CDR3 protein: ASSYLSGGPYNEQF; V gene: TRBV6-2/TRBV6-3; J gene: TRBJ2-1; CDR3 length: 14; clone size: NA
CDR3 protein: ATSDLAGGLGSYNEQF; V gene: TRBV24-1; J gene: TRBJ2-1; CDR3 length: 16; clone size: NA
CDR3 protein: ASSTGGGYT; V gene: TRBV2; J gene: TRBJ1-2; CDR3 length: 9; clone size: NA
CDR3 protein: SVERQAGSYEQY; V gene: TRBV29-1; J gene: TRBJ2-7; CDR3 length: 12; clone size: NA
CDR3 protein: ASSLGGLGTDTQY; V gene: TRBV6-2/TRBV6-3; J gene: TRBJ2-3; CDR3 length: 13; clone size: NA
CDR3 protein: ASSFRPGNEQF; V gene: TRBV6-5; J gene: TRBJ2-1; CDR3 length: 11; clone size: NA
CDR3 protein: ASSLIGQGVVETQY; V gene: TRBV5-5; J gene: TRBJ2-5; CDR3 length: 14; clone size: NA
CDR3 protein: ASSYSMGQGRGAYEQY; V gene: TRBV6-2/TRBV6-3; J gene: TRBJ2-7; CDR3 length: 16; clone size: NA